This T cell receptor (beta chain) emerged from a study of CD8 T cells in ankylosing spondylitis. Whole-study findings and limits: Characteristic, it appeared, of ankylosing spondylitis blood was a TCR beta motif of fewer than 10 highly homologous variants.

V was shortened by 3 bases and J by 0 bases, with 8 bases between the two germline ends. CDR1 KGHDR and CDR2 SFDVKD come from the germline V gene. CDR3 size: 15 residues. In its sample, this clonotype was seen a few times. Its antigen remains unidentified. A single record per CDR3 protein comes from TCRdb applying MiXCR to the 5' RACE reads. This table holds around 770,000 distinct CDR3 sequences, roughly 19% found once. The source material was blood, either unsorted or a sorted T cell fraction (not recorded which). The sequence derives from a male donor with ankylosing spondylitis. The V and J genes are TRBV24-1 and TRBJ2-1; D ambiguous. DNA for the CDR3: TGTGCCACCAGTGATAGCTTAAGCTCCTACAATGAGCAGTTCTTC. It translates to CATSDSLSSYNEQFF.